This entry features one T cell receptor (beta chain) sequence. Its antigen is currently unknown. Clones were read by immunoSEQ multiplex PCR, and TCRdb kept only the in-frame ones, dropping some. The profile shows about 8,400 clones, roughly 75% of them singletons. The sample is drawn from a study of chemoradiotherapy in HPV16-positive cancers. About the research overall: Candidate HPV-specific clones and shared TCR motifs came from a couple of HPV16-positive patients. Study-wide results and limits: HPV-specific T cells were functionally defined from only two HPV16-positive patients. Candidate HPV-specific clones and E7-related TCR motifs grew in tumor during treatment.

The receptor was derived from a human donor with HPV-associated anogenital cancer. The source material was tumor tissue, sampled from a patient who underwent chemoradiotherapy.

CDR3 in amino acids: CASSPSRQNTEAFF. The CDR3 DNA reads TGTGCCAGCTCACCCTCACGCCAGAACACTGAAGCTTTCTTT. The V gene is TRBV18, the J gene TRBJ1-1; D is unresolved. The CDR3 contains 14 residues. Trimming took 3 bases from V and 1 from J, leaving 9 bases between them. CDR1 and CDR2 (germline): KGHSH, LQKENI.